The 14 T cell receptor beta chains below all came from one sample that was sequenced in a study of early T cells in non-severe SARS-CoV-2 infection. TCRdb independently ran MiXCR on the 5' RACE reads; one entry per CDR3 protein. The sample consists of under 40,000 distinct CDR3 sequences, 5.5% to 7% of them appearing once. The sample comprised whole blood. The receptors were gathered from an adult who was a healthcare worker with PCR-confirmed SARS-CoV-2 infection or an uninfected control (not recorded which).

This clonotype occurred many times. The CDR3 sequence: CAIRGGAGPRRDTQYF. CDR3 sequence (DNA): TGTGCCATCAGGGGAGGGGCGGGACCACGGAGAGATACGCAGTATTTT. The chain links TRBV10-3 to TRBJ2-3, with 7 bases fitting TRBD2. V lost 6 bases, J lost 5 bases, and 14 bases stayed unmatched. Germline CDR1 reads ENHRY; CDR2 reads SYGVKD. CDR3 length: 16 amino acids.

In its sample, this clonotype was seen many times. The V and J genes are TRBV18 and TRBJ2-6; 11 bases match TRBD1. Germline lookup yields CDR1 KGHSH and CDR2 LQKENI. There are 21 residues in the CDR3. V was pared by 3 bases and J by 2 bases, with 15 bases of the junction left unmatched. The CDR3: CASSPSYGSGTGGTGANVLTF. CDR3 nucleotides: TGTGCCAGCTCACCCTCGTACGGATCCGGGACAGGGGGAACTGGGGCCAACGTCCTGACTTTC.

This clonotype was counted at least ten times. The chain has TRBV20-1 and TRBJ1-6; D is possibly TRBD1 (5 bases). The CDR3 has 13 residues. Germline loops: CDR1 DFQATT, CDR2 SNEGSKA (reference sequence). Between the trimmed V and J ends, which lost 2 bases and 14 bases, there was a span of 16 bases. This CDR3 reads CSARSGGGRTLHF. DNA of the CDR3: TGCAGTGCTAGATCTGGGGGTGGGAGAACCCTCCACTTT.

This clonotype showed up many times. The chain is built from TRBV6-1 and TRBJ1-5; D uncertain. The ends were cut back, 0 bases at V and 7 bases at J, with 1 base in the middle. In germline, CDR1 is MNHNS, CDR2 SASEGT. The CDR3 contains 11 residues. The CDR3 DNA follows: TGTGCCAGCAGTGAAGCCCAGCCCCAGCATTTT. Translating it yields CASSEAQPQHF.

J is TRBJ2-1 and V is TRBV2; perhaps TRBD2 as D (6 bases). The CDR3 length is 14 residues. The germline V gene has CDR1 SNHLY and CDR2 FYNNEI. The V gene lost 7 bases and the J gene lost 4 bases, with 14 bases spanning the gap. The CDR3 nucleotides read TGTGCCAGCAATCCCCAGGGACTTTACAATGAGCAGTTCTTC. Amino acid sequence: CASNPQGLYNEQFF.

The chain is built from TRBV29-1 and TRBJ2-1; 7 nucleotides line up with TRBD1. Germline V gene sequence: CDR1 SQVTM, CDR2 ANQGSEA. With 6 bases clipped from V and 7 bases from J, the junction kept 9 bases outside the gene matches. This CDR3 spans 13 amino acids. The CDR3 DNA is TGCAGCGTGGCTCGACAGGGTGATAATGAGCAGTTCTTC. The encoded protein is CSVARQGDNEQFF.

This clonotype came up many times. This chain uses TRBV6-5 with TRBJ2-2; 7 bases match TRBD2. V trimming: 0 bases; J trimming: 7 bases; junction bases outside the gene matches: 5. Germline V gene sequence: CDR1 MNHEY, CDR2 SVGAGI. The CDR3 runs 15 residues. CDR3: CASSYSGGFGGELFF. Here the CDR3 DNA reads TGTGCCAGCAGTTACTCGGGAGGGTTTGGCGGGGAGCTGTTTTTT.

There are a few counts of this clonotype. The V call is TRBV30, the J call TRBJ1-3, with unresolved D. This CDR3 is built from 14 residues. Germline V gives CDR1 GTSNPN, CDR2 SVGIG (reference sequence). Trimming removed 4 bases at V and 0 bases at J, with 10 bases between. CDR3 bases: TGTGCCTGGACCTGGCAGGACTCTGGAAACACCATATATTTT. It yields the protein CAWTWQDSGNTIYF.

This clonotype was recorded at least ten times. The genes are TRBV20-1 and TRBJ2-7, with a weak D call TRBD2 (7 bases). The CDR3 has 14 amino acids. Germline V gene data show CDR1 as DFQATT and CDR2 as SNEGSKA (reference sequence). V gave up 6 bases and J gave up 0 bases, with 15 bases separating them. The CDR3 sequence: CSAEGGGNSYEQYF. CDR3 coding DNA: TGCAGTGCAGAAGGGGGAGGGAACTCCTACGAGCAGTACTTC.

This clonotype was seen repeatedly, ten times or more. The chain combines TRBV29-1 with TRBJ2-4, with 7 bases fitting TRBD1. V shed 7 bases, J shed 3 bases, and the junction held 6 bases outside the gene matches. Germline CDR1 and CDR2: SQVTM and ANQGSEA. CDR3 length: 13 amino acids. CDR3 bases: TGCAGCGCAGGGACAGACTACAAAAACATTCAGTACTTC. Protein product: CSAGTDYKNIQYF.

This rearrangement joins TRBV14 to TRBJ2-1; weak D call: TRBD2 (6 bases). Trimming stripped 0 bases from V and 5 bases from J, with 11 bases between. The CDR3 covers 15 residues. The germline gives CDR1 SGHDN, CDR2 FVKESK. The CDR3 coding sequence is TGTGCCAGCAGCCAAGATCGACTAGTCAACAATGAGCAGTTCTTC. Translating it yields CASSQDRLVNNEQFF.

This clonotype was seen at least ten times. V and J are TRBV30 and TRBJ1-5; 7 nucleotides match TRBD1. The CDR3 runs 14 residues. The V and J ends lost 4 bases and 1 base, in that order; junction bases with no gene match: 4. Germline-derived CDR1 and CDR2 are GTSNPN and SVGIG (reference sequence). This CDR3 is CAWKDRDSNQPQHF. The CDR3 DNA is TGTGCCTGGAAAGACAGGGACAGCAATCAGCCCCAGCATTTT.

This clonotype was detected many times. The CDR3 is CSASNTGSGEQFF. In DNA, the CDR3 is TGCAGTGCTAGTAATACCGGGAGTGGTGAGCAGTTCTTC. The genes are TRBV20-1 and TRBJ2-1; tentative D call: TRBD2 (6 bases). The V end was cut by 3 bases, the J end by 9 bases, with 15 bases between. Germline V gene sequence: CDR1 DFQATT, CDR2 SNEGSKA (reference sequence). CDR3 length: 13 residues.

In this sample, this clonotype turned up many times. The chain is built from TRBV12-3 or TRBV12-4 and TRBJ2-4, with 9 bases lining up with TRBD2. The junction had 10 bases not matched to a gene; V was cut back by 3 bases and J by 7 bases. The length of the CDR3 is 16 residues. CDR3 in DNA: TGTGCCAGCAGTTTCAGCCTAGCGGGACCGGTGAACATTCAGTACTTC. Translating it yields CASSFSLAGPVNIQYF.